What follows is one T cell receptor (beta chain) and its context. The data stem from a study of ipilimumab plus nivolumab after autologous stem cell transplantation. Study-wide background: Median doses per patient: about 5 ipilimumab, under 10 nivolumab.

The CDR3 totals 14 residues. The V gene's germline CDR1 is SGDLS and CDR2 YYNGEE. The V segment lost 2 bases and the J segment 4 bases; nucleotides outside the gene matches: 5. Sequenced by immunoSEQ multiplex PCR; TCRdb stores in-frame clones only, minus some. The data show around 45,000 clones, nearly 90% seen once. Material: PBMCs, obtained in a trial of ipilimumab plus nivolumab as post-transplant consolidation. The source of this sequence is a male donor with multiple myeloma. V and J are TRBV9 and TRBJ1-2; 7 bases line up with TRBD1. The CDR3 nucleotides are TGTGCCAGCAGCGTTGGGGACAGAATCTATGGCTACACCTTC. Its translation is CASSVGDRIYGYTF.